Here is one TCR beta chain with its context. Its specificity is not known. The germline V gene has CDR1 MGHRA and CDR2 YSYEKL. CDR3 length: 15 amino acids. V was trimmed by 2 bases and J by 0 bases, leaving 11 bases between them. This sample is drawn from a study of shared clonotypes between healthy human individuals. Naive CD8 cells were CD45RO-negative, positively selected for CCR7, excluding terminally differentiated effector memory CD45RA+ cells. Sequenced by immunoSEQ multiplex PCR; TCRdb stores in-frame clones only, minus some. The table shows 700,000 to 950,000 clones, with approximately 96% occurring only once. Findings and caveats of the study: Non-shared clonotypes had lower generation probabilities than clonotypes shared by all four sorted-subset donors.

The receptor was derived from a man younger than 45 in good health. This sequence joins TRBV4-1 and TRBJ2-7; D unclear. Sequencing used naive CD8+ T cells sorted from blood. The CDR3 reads CASSQFVDNSYEQYF. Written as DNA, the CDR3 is TGCGCCAGCAGCCAATTCGTTGACAACTCCTACGAGCAGTACTTC.